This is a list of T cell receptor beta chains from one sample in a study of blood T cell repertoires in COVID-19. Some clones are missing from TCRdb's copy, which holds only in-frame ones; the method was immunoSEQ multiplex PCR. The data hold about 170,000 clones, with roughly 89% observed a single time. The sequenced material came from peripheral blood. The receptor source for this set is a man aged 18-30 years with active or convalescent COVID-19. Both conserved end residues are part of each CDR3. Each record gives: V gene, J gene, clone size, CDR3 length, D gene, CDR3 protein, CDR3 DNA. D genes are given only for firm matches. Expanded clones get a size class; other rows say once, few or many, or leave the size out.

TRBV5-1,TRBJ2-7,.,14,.,CASSLAGTRVEQYF,TGCGCCAGCAGCTTGGCGGGGACTCGCGTGGAGCAGTACTTC
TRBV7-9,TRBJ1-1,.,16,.,CASSFDITGWATEAFF,TGTGCCAGCAGCTTTGATATCACAGGGTGGGCCACTGAAGCTTTCTTT
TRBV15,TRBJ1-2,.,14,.,CATSRDSTNYGYTF,TGTGCCACCAGCAGAGATAGCACAAACTATGGCTACACCTTC
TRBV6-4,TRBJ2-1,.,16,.,CASSDSLADSYNEQFF,TGTGCCAGCAGTGACTCACTAGCAGATTCCTACAATGAGCAGTTCTTC
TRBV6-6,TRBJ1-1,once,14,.,CASRPGQKNTEAFF,TGTGCCAGCAGGCCCGGACAGAAAAACACTGAAGCTTTCTTT
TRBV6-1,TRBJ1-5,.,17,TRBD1,CASSETDRGRSNQPQHF,TGTGCCAGCAGTGAAACCGACAGGGGACGTAGCAATCAGCCCCAGCATTTT
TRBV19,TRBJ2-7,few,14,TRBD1,CASSKGGEPYEQYF,TGTGCCAGTAGTAAAGGGGGCGAGCCCTACGAGCAGTACTTC
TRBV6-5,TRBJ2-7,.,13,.,CASTSQGPYEQYF,TGTGCCAGCACGAGCCAGGGTCCCTACGAGCAGTACTTC
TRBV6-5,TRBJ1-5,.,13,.,CASSVTENQPQHF,TGTGCCAGCAGCGTGACAGAAAATCAGCCCCAGCATTTT
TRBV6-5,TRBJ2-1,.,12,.,CASSHLEGEPFF,TGTGCCAGCAGTCACCTCGAGGGGGAACCGTTCTTC
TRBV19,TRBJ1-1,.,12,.,CASSIPGNEAFF,TGTGCCAGTAGTATCCCGGGAAATGAAGCTTTCTTT
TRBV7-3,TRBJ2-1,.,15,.,CASSLTDTEGNEQFF,TGTGCCAGCAGCTTAACGGATACTGAGGGCAATGAGCAGTTCTTC
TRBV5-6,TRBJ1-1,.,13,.,CASSRGSRPEAFF,TGTGCCAGCAGCCGCGGGAGTCGGCCTGAAGCTTTCTTT
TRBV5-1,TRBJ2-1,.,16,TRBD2,CASSLNGLAGGNEQFF,TGCGCCAGCAGCTTGAATGGACTAGCGGGGGGCAATGAGCAGTTCTTC
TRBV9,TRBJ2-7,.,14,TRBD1,CASSVGTGVEEQYF,TGTGCCAGCAGCGTAGGGACAGGGGTAGAAGAGCAGTACTTC
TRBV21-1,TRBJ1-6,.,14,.,CASFEALVYSPLHF,TGTGCCAGCTTCGAGGCCTTAGTCTATTCACCCCTCCACTTT
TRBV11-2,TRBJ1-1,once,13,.,CASSLLWNTEAFF,TGTGCCAGCAGCCTACTGTGGAACACTGAAGCTTTCTTT
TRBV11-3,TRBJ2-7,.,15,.,CASSLSRTDTYEQYF,TGTGCCAGCAGCTTATCGCGGACTGACACCTACGAGCAGTACTTC
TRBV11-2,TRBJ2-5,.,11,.,CASLGGVAQYF,TGTGCCAGTTTAGGGGGGGTAGCCCAGTACTTC
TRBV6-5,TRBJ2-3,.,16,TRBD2,CASSSGLAGGTDTQYF,TGTGCCAGCAGTTCGGGACTAGCGGGAGGGACAGATACGCAGTATTTT
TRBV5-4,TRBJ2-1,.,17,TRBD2,CASRRLAGGGAYNEQFF,TGTGCCAGCCGTAGACTAGCGGGGGGCGGGGCCTACAATGAGCAGTTCTTC
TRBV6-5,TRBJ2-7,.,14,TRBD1,CASRWDREAYEQYF,TGTGCCAGCAGGTGGGACAGGGAAGCCTACGAGCAGTACTTC
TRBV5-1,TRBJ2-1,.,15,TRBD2,CASSIGLAITIEQFF,TGCGCCAGCAGCATCGGACTAGCCATAACAATTGAGCAGTTCTTC
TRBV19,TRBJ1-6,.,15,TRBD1,CASSTGTGFNSPLHF,TGTGCCAGTAGTACTGGGACAGGATTTAATTCACCCCTCCACTTT
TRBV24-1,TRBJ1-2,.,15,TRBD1,CATSESDRGSWGYTF,TGTGCCACCAGTGAGTCTGACAGGGGATCTTGGGGCTACACCTTC